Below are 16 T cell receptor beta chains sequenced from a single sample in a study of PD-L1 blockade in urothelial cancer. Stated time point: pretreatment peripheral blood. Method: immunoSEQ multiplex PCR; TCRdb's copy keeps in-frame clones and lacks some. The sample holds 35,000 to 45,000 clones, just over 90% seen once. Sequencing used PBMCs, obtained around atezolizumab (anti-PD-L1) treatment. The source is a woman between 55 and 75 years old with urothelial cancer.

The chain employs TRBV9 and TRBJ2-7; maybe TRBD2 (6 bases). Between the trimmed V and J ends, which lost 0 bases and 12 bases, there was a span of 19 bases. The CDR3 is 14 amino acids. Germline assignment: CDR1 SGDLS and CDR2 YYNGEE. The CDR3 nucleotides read TGTGCCAGCAGCGTAGTGCGGTGGAGGGCCCCCAGGTACTTC. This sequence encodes CASSVVRWRAPRYF.

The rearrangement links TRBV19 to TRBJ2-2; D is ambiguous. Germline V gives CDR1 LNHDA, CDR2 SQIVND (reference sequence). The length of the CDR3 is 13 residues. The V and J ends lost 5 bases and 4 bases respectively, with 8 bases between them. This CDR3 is CASSPLITGELFF. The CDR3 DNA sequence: TGTGCCAGTAGTCCACTTATCACCGGGGAGCTGTTTTTT.

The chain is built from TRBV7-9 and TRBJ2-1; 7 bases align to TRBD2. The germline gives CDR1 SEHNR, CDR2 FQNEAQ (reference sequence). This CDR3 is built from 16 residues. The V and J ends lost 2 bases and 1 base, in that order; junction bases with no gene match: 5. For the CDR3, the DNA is TGTGCCAGCAGCTTATCTAGCGGCAGTTCCTACAATGAGCAGTTCTTC. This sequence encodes CASSLSSGSSYNEQFF.

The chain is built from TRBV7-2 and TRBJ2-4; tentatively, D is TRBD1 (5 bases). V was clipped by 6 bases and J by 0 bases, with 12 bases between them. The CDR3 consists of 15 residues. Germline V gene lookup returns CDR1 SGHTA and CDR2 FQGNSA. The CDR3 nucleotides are TGTGCCAGCAGTCGGAGCAGGGAAGCCAAAAACATTCAGTACTTC. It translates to CASSRSREAKNIQYF.

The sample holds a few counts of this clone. The CDR3 region is CAWSYQDELFF. Written as DNA, the CDR3 is TGTGCCTGGAGCTATCAGGATGAACTGTTTTTT. The chain links TRBV30 to TRBJ1-4; D is uncertain. Germline assignment: CDR1 GTSNPN and CDR2 SVGIG (reference sequence). The CDR3 covers 11 residues. Between the trimmed V and J ends, which lost 3 bases and 12 bases, there was a span of 11 bases.

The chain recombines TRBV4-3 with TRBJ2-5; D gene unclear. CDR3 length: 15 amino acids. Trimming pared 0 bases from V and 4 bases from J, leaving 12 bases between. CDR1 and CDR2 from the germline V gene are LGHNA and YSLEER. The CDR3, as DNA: TGCGCCAGCAGCCAAGATTTTAGCCTAACAGAGACCCAGTACTTC. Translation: CASSQDFSLTETQYF.

CDR3 DNA: TGTGCCAGCAGTGACGAGGGGACAGTCAGCACAGATACGCAGTATTTT. Translating gives CASSDEGTVSTDTQYF. V gene TRBV6-4 combines with J gene TRBJ2-3; 7 positions match TRBD1. CDR1 MRHNA and CDR2 SNTAGT come from the germline V gene. This CDR3 is 16 amino acids long. The junction had 5 bases not matched to a gene; V was cut back by 2 bases and J by 0 bases.

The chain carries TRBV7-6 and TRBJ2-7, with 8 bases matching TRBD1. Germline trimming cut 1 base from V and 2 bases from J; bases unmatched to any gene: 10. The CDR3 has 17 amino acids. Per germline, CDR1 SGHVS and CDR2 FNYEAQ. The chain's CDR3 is CASSLGSAQGVPYEQYF. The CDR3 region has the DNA TGTGCCAGCAGCTTAGGGTCTGCACAGGGGGTCCCCTACGAGCAGTACTTC.

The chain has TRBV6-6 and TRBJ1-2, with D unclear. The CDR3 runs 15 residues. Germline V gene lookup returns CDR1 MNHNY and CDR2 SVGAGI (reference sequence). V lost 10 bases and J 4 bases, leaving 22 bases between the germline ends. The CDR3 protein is CATSLGSGSPYGYTF. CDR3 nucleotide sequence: TGTGCCACCTCGTTAGGATCGGGATCTCCCTATGGCTACACCTTC.

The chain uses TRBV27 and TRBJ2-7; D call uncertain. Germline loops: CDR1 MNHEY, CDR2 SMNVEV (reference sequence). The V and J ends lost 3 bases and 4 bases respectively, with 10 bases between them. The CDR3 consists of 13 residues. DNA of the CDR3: TGTGCCAGCAGTTTGCTACCTGCGTACGAGCAGTACTTC. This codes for CASSLLPAYEQYF.

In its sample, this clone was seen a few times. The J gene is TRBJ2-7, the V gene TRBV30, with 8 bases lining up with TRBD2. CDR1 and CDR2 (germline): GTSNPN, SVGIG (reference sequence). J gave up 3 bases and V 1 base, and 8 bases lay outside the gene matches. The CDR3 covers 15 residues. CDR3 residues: CAWSEKKLAVYEQYF. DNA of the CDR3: TGTGCCTGGAGTGAGAAGAAACTAGCGGTCTACGAGCAGTACTTC.

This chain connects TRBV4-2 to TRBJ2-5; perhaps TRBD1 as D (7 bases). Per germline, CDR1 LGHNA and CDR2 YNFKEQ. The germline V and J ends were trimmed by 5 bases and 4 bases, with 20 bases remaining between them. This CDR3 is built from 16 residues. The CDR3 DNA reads TGTGCCAGCAGCGTTGGAGGGGGCTTCGAGGGAGAGACCCAGTACTTC. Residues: CASSVGGGFEGETQYF.

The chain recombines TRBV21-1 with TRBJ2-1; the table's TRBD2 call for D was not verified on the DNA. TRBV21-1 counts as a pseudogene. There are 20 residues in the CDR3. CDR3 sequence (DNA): TGTGCCAGCAGCATGGGGATACTAGCTCGGGGTATTAATATGGGCGATGAGCAGTTCTTC. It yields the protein CASSMGILARGINMGDEQFF.

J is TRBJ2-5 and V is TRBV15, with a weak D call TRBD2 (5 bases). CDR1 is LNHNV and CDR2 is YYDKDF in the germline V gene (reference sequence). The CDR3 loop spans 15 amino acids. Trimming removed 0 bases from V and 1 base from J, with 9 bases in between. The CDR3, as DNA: TGTGCCACCAGCAGAGATCGGGGAGTCCAAGAGACCCAGTACTTC. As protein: CATSRDRGVQETQYF.

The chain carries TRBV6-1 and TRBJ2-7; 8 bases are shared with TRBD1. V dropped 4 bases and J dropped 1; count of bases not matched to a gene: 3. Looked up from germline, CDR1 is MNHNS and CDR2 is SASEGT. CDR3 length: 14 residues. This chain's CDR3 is CASSGTGFSYEQYF. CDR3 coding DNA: TGTGCCAGCAGTGGGACAGGGTTTTCCTACGAGCAGTACTTC.

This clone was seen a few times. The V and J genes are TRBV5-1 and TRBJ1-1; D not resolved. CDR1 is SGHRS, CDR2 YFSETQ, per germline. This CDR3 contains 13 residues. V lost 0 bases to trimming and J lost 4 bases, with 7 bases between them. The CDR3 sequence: CASSLGRVTEAFF. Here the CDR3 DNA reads TGCGCCAGCAGCTTGGGACGGGTCACTGAAGCTTTCTTT.